Listed here are 13 T cell receptor beta chains from one sample, sequenced in a study of tumor-infiltrating lymphocytes in primary liver carcinoma. RNA was extracted from whole blood without cell sorting, alongside germline DNA. Constant-region priming of roughly 490 ng total RNA yielded TCR beta cDNA. Three rounds of nested multiplex PCR with slightly modified ARM-PCR produced TCR beta libraries. TRBV1-TRBV30 forward and Cbeta reverse primers drove the first two roughly 10-cycle rounds. TCRdb re-derived calls from the multiplex PCR reads in MiXCR, one entry per CDR3 protein. The top ten hold around 9.5% of the sample, which has fewer than 350,000 distinct CDR3 sequences, 65% seen once. Sequenced input: peripheral blood. Receptor source: a man between 35 and 55 years old with primary liver carcinoma and hepatitis B virus infection.

This clonotype has a count of ten or more. The chain joins TRBV6-6 to TRBJ2-3; tentatively, D is TRBD1 (6 bases). Trimming left V 5 bases short and J 2 bases short, with 14 bases between. Germline lookup yields CDR1 MNHNY and CDR2 SVGAGI (reference sequence). The CDR3 sequence is 15 residues long. CDR3 nucleotides: TGTGCCAGCAGTAACCACCGGGACAACACAGATACGCAGTATTTT. Its translation is CASSNHRDNTDTQYF.

In this sample, this clonotype turned up many times. The J gene is TRBJ2-7, the V gene TRBV14, with 9 nucleotides matching TRBD1. J was trimmed by 6 bases and V by 4 bases; bases with no gene match: 10. This CDR3 region has 15 residues. Per the germline V gene, CDR1 is SGHDN and CDR2 is FVKESK. CDR3 DNA: TGTGCCAGCAGCCCCAACCGGGACAGGGAGGCCGAGCAGTACTTC. It codes for CASSPNRDREAEQYF.

Worth noting for this clonotype: With a much larger clone just one base away, this may be a read error. The final CDR3 position lacks the conserved phenylalanine or tryptophan, pointing to a likely read error. The rearrangement joins TRBV6-1 to TRBJ2-1; D might be TRBD2 (6 bases). V gave up 2 bases and J gave up 9 bases, with 11 bases separating them. Germline V CDR1 and CDR2: MNHNS, SASEGT. This CDR3 is built from 13 residues. Here the CDR3 DNA reads TGTGCCAGCAGTGAAAGCCCGGGACTTGAGCAGTTCCTC. Translation gives CASSESPGLEQFL.

This clonotype was recorded many times. V usage is TRBV12-3 or TRBV12-4 and J usage is TRBJ2-7; 8 nucleotides align to TRBD1. The CDR3 runs 15 residues. The junction had 13 bases not matched to a gene; V was cut back by 6 bases and J by 6 bases. CDR3 amino acids: CASRPNSGQEFEQYF. The CDR3 region has the DNA TGTGCCAGCAGGCCCAACTCGGGACAGGAGTTCGAGCAGTACTTC.

This clonotype was recorded at least ten times. This sequence joins TRBV6-5 and TRBJ2-3; D is ambiguous. Trimming removed 6 bases at V and 6 bases at J, with 10 bases between. The CDR3 consists of 12 residues. The germline V gene has CDR1 MNHEY and CDR2 SVGAGI. CDR3 sequence (DNA): TGTGCCAGCAGGAGCCCTGGCGATACGCAGTATTTT. Translation gives CASRSPGDTQYF.

This clonotype is a singleton in its sample. This may arise from a read error, as a much more abundant clone is one base away. This sequence joins TRBV4-1 and TRBJ1-2; D not certain. CDR1 and CDR2 from the germline V gene are MGHRA and YSYEKL. This CDR3 region has 13 residues. DNA of the CDR3: TGCGCCAGCAGCCAGACGAGGGATTATGACTACACCTTC. Protein product: CASSQTRDYDYTF.

The rearrangement uses TRBV15 and TRBJ1-5; D is possibly TRBD1 (6 bases). Germline V gene data show CDR1 as LNHNV and CDR2 as YYDKDF (reference sequence). This CDR3 region has 13 residues. V was shortened by 5 bases and J by 12 bases, with 17 bases between the two germline ends. The CDR3 DNA reads as TGTGCCACCAGCGATCCTCAGGGGAGGAGCCAGCATTTT. This translates into CATSDPQGRSQHF.

The chain employs TRBV6-6 and TRBJ2-3; D uncertain. The CDR3 extends over 14 amino acids. Looked up from germline, CDR1 is MNHNY and CDR2 is SVGAGI (reference sequence). Trimming removed 0 bases at V and 2 bases at J, with 6 bases between. The CDR3 nucleotides read TGTGCCAGCAGTTACTCCTGGTCCACAGATACGCAGTATTTT. Residues: CASSYSWSTDTQYF.

To note about this clonotype: One end of the junction does not line up with germline, which may come from a read error. The chain recombines TRBV11-1 with TRBJ2-2, with D tentatively TRBD2 (6 bases). The V gene's germline CDR1 is SGHAT and CDR2 FQDESV (reference sequence). This CDR3 is built from 16 residues. CDR3 nucleotide sequence: TGTGCCAGTAGCTTACTGCGGGGTTCGAACACCGGGGAGCTGTATTTT. Protein product: CASSLLRGSNTGELYF.

For this clonotype: One junction end disagrees with the germline gene, perhaps due to a read error. The chain uses TRBV12-3 or TRBV12-4 and TRBJ2-7; D gene unclear. The CDR3 extends over 15 amino acids. The CDR3 region has the DNA TGTACCAGCAGTTTATTGATAAGGCTAAAGAACGAGCAGTACTTC. It yields the protein CTSSLLIRLKNEQYF.

Note on this clonotype: This may stem from a read error, because a much larger clone lies one nucleotide away. Because it lacks the conserved phenylalanine or tryptophan at the end, this CDR3 is likely a read error. The gene calls are TRBV30 and TRBJ2-7; the D is unclear. V lost 0 bases and J 6 bases, leaving 9 bases between the germline ends. CDR1 and CDR2 from the germline V gene are GTSNPN and SVGIG (reference sequence). The CDR3 is 12 residues long. The CDR3 region is CAWSVQWGEQYL. The CDR3 DNA sequence: TGTGCCTGGAGTGTCCAATGGGGCGAGCAGTACCTC.

This chain connects TRBV25-1 to TRBJ2-7; D is possibly TRBD1 (6 bases). CDR3 length: 11 amino acids. V was pared by 10 bases and J by 9 bases, with 16 bases between. Germline assignment: CDR1 MGHDK and CDR2 SYGVNS. The CDR3 sequence is CATSGGRGQYF. CDR3 bases: TGTGCCACTTCTGGGGGCAGGGGGCAGTACTTC.

With respect to this clonotype: Germline is not matched at one junction end, which may reflect a read error. The V call is TRBV11-2, the J call TRBJ2-2, with 9 bases fitting TRBD1. The CDR3 loop spans 15 amino acids. Germline-derived CDR1 and CDR2 are SGHAT and FQNNGV. CDR3 residues: CANSLGTGFPGELSF. CDR3 nucleotides: TGTGCCAACAGTTTAGGGACAGGGTTTCCCGGGGAGCTGTCTTTT.